This TCR beta chain was captured in a study of blood T cell repertoires in COVID-19. Study-wide background: Donors in the United States, Italy and Spain gave samples during acute or convalescent COVID-19. The analysed material was cDNA or gDNA that came from T cells, B-cell-depleted T cells, or PBMCs.

Per the authors' pipeline: Amplifying reference gene primers gave estimates of nucleated cell counts. Sequencing used immunoSEQ multiplex PCR; TCRdb keeps in-frame clones, though not all of them. That table is the source of V, J and clone size, and D and trimming were worked out from the DNA. Found here are 150,000 to 200,000 clones, roughly nine tenths of them singletons; the top ten hold roughly 9.8%. While infection was still active, Seattle patients were enrolled and then followed longitudinally. Germline CDR1 LNHDA, CDR2 SQIVND (reference sequence). The CDR3 has 18 amino acids. Trimming at V came to 0 bases and at J to 1 base, leaving 9 bases not matched to a gene.

The sequence came from a woman aged 55 to 70 with COVID-19, enrolled during active disease. The chain employs TRBV19 and TRBJ1-1; 9 bases fit TRBD1. Material for sequencing was peripheral blood. The CDR3 coding sequence is TGTGCCAGTAGTATAGATTGGGGACAGGGTAAGTGGAACACTGAAGCTTTCTTT. It codes for CASSIDWGQGKWNTEAFF.